A selection of T cell receptor beta chains follows, all from one sample in a study of cytomegalovirus exposure and HLA in healthy donors. Sequencing was performed with immunoSEQ multiplex PCR; in TCRdb, only in-frame clones are kept and a portion is missing. This table has 160,000 or so clones, around 76% appearing once. Input material: PBMCs. These receptors were obtained from a middle-aged woman in good health and CMV-seronegative. The CDR3 runs from the conserved cysteine through the conserved F or W. Fields, in order: CDR3 protein, V gene, J gene, D gene. D genes are given only for firm matches.

CDR3aa: CAWSRASGGYNEQFF; v_gene: TRBV30; j_gene: TRBJ2-1; d_gene: TRBD2
CDR3aa: CSARALNEQFF; v_gene: TRBV20-1; j_gene: TRBJ2-1; d_gene: -
CDR3aa: CASSPMTSGRYEQFF; v_gene: TRBV19; j_gene: TRBJ2-1; d_gene: TRBD2
CDR3aa: CAWSVPGSGNIQYF; v_gene: TRBV30; j_gene: TRBJ2-4; d_gene: -
CDR3aa: CATLGTGHQHF; v_gene: TRBV6-6; j_gene: TRBJ1-5; d_gene: TRBD1
CDR3aa: CASIGNSYEQYF; v_gene: TRBV28; j_gene: TRBJ2-7; d_gene: -
CDR3aa: CASSLSIRAGGGSPLHF; v_gene: TRBV27; j_gene: TRBJ1-6; d_gene: TRBD1
CDR3aa: CASSSGIVNTGELFF; v_gene: TRBV5-1; j_gene: TRBJ2-2; d_gene: -
CDR3aa: CASSLYRDTQYF; v_gene: TRBV27; j_gene: TRBJ2-3; d_gene: -
CDR3aa: CASSSYTRTEDYNEQFF; v_gene: TRBV5-8; j_gene: TRBJ2-1; d_gene: -
CDR3aa: CASYPGTSGDTGELFF; v_gene: TRBV18; j_gene: TRBJ2-2; d_gene: TRBD2
CDR3aa: CASSELASNEQYF; v_gene: TRBV6-1; j_gene: TRBJ2-7; d_gene: -
CDR3aa: CASSSLAGGNEQFF; v_gene: TRBV7-6; j_gene: TRBJ2-1; d_gene: TRBD2
CDR3aa: CASSSDRGNGNEQFF; v_gene: TRBV7-9; j_gene: TRBJ2-1; d_gene: TRBD1
CDR3aa: CASSVGTSNTGELFF; v_gene: TRBV5-1; j_gene: TRBJ2-2; d_gene: -
CDR3aa: CSVFSGSTDTQYF; v_gene: TRBV29-1; j_gene: TRBJ2-3; d_gene: TRBD2
CDR3aa: CASSLREQGFKKNEQFF; v_gene: TRBV7-8; j_gene: TRBJ2-1; d_gene: TRBD1
CDR3aa: CASRRTSGAGTGELFF; v_gene: TRBV6-4; j_gene: TRBJ2-2; d_gene: TRBD2
CDR3aa: CASKARGEEVYGYTF; v_gene: TRBV19; j_gene: TRBJ1-2; d_gene: -
CDR3aa: CASSLAAGANYGYTF; v_gene: TRBV5-1; j_gene: TRBJ1-2; d_gene: -
CDR3aa: CASSSQGLPGNTIYF; v_gene: TRBV9; j_gene: TRBJ1-3; d_gene: -
CDR3aa: CASSLERTGTDTQYF; v_gene: TRBV5-1; j_gene: TRBJ2-3; d_gene: -
CDR3aa: CASRRDRDTEAFF; v_gene: TRBV7-2; j_gene: TRBJ1-1; d_gene: TRBD1
CDR3aa: CASSLLAGGPDEQYF; v_gene: TRBV7-6; j_gene: TRBJ2-7; d_gene: TRBD2
CDR3aa: CASNVRGASSYEQYF; v_gene: TRBV11-2; j_gene: TRBJ2-7; d_gene: TRBD2
CDR3aa: CASSIATDATNEKLFF; v_gene: TRBV19; j_gene: TRBJ1-4; d_gene: -
CDR3aa: CASRDRVRSYEQYF; v_gene: TRBV27; j_gene: TRBJ2-7; d_gene: TRBD1
CDR3aa: CASYMTGELFF; v_gene: TRBV5-1; j_gene: TRBJ2-2; d_gene: -
CDR3aa: CASSLERQGGQPQHF; v_gene: TRBV6-6; j_gene: TRBJ1-5; d_gene: TRBD1
CDR3aa: CASSFQLAGADTQYF; v_gene: TRBV5-4; j_gene: TRBJ2-3; d_gene: TRBD2
CDR3aa: CAWRETGGASGYTF; v_gene: TRBV30; j_gene: TRBJ1-2; d_gene: TRBD1
CDR3aa: CASSDVSGTGGEKLFF; v_gene: TRBV11-2; j_gene: TRBJ1-4; d_gene: TRBD1
CDR3aa: CASSVVSAGELFF; v_gene: TRBV9; j_gene: TRBJ2-2; d_gene: -
CDR3aa: CASSPSGAGELFF; v_gene: TRBV7-9; j_gene: TRBJ2-2; d_gene: -
CDR3aa: CATSRAQAALSSYEQYF; v_gene: TRBV15; j_gene: TRBJ2-7; d_gene: -
CDR3aa: CASSDPDLSPYYGYTF; v_gene: TRBV5-8; j_gene: TRBJ1-2; d_gene: -
CDR3aa: CASSWLVITGELFF; v_gene: TRBV7-8; j_gene: TRBJ2-2; d_gene: -
CDR3aa: CASSRDRGRGYTF; v_gene: TRBV11-3; j_gene: TRBJ1-2; d_gene: TRBD1
CDR3aa: CASSQEAGTGGKDTQYF; v_gene: TRBV4-2; j_gene: TRBJ2-3; d_gene: TRBD1
CDR3aa: CASSQMGLADTYEQYF; v_gene: TRBV4-2; j_gene: TRBJ2-7; d_gene: TRBD2
CDR3aa: CASSPTGAGGYTF; v_gene: TRBV2; j_gene: TRBJ1-2; d_gene: TRBD1
CDR3aa: CASSLRGANTEAFF; v_gene: TRBV5-1; j_gene: TRBJ1-1; d_gene: -
CDR3aa: CASSLSIGTGGADTQYF; v_gene: TRBV27; j_gene: TRBJ2-3; d_gene: TRBD1
CDR3aa: CASSQQGQFEAFF; v_gene: TRBV27; j_gene: TRBJ1-1; d_gene: TRBD1
CDR3aa: CASRYDRASNQPQHF; v_gene: TRBV5-5; j_gene: TRBJ1-5; d_gene: TRBD1
CDR3aa: CASSLALTFSGNTIYF; v_gene: TRBV7-9; j_gene: TRBJ1-3; d_gene: -
CDR3aa: CASAGEIGNEQFF; v_gene: TRBV7-7; j_gene: TRBJ2-1; d_gene: TRBD2
CDR3aa: CASSTGGRGAKNIQYF; v_gene: TRBV19; j_gene: TRBJ2-4; d_gene: TRBD2
CDR3aa: CASSTQMASGRAADTQYF; v_gene: TRBV11-3; j_gene: TRBJ2-3; d_gene: TRBD2
CDR3aa: CASSPRQGTEQTQYF; v_gene: TRBV18; j_gene: TRBJ2-5; d_gene: TRBD1
CDR3aa: CASSPGGTSANYGYTF; v_gene: TRBV18; j_gene: TRBJ1-2; d_gene: -
CDR3aa: CASSEGLGTQYF; v_gene: TRBV6-1; j_gene: TRBJ2-5; d_gene: -
CDR3aa: CASSQNREGTGNTIYF; v_gene: TRBV14; j_gene: TRBJ1-3; d_gene: -
CDR3aa: CASSVGGVYEQYF; v_gene: TRBV7-8; j_gene: TRBJ2-7; d_gene: -
CDR3aa: CASSVQDRYTF; v_gene: TRBV2; j_gene: TRBJ1-2; d_gene: -